This T cell receptor beta chain was obtained from a study of PD-L1 blockade in urothelial cancer (dated by TCRdb to the late 2010s). Regarding the complete study: All patients started therapy in about 2014 and received atezolizumab 1,200 mg intravenously every 3 weeks. About 90% of the roughly 29 patients were males with bladder-origin urothelial cancer, and 18 of 29 reported a prior smoking history. An ECOG performance status of 0 or 1 was recorded for the patients, and 0 to 3 prior chemotherapy regimens had been received by the patients. Blood samples were analyzed at 3 weeks after treatment start (second dose) and at 6 weeks after treatment start. Blood samples gave a median of 141,255 T cells and 80,000 to 95,000 unique TCRs, with a median clonality of around 0.08. The study was an exploratory multi-omic analysis of somatic, immune and clinical correlates of response to PD-L1 blockade with atezolizumab in urothelial cancer. TCR sequencing covered pretreatment tumor samples and matched, serially collected peripheral blood taken before and after atezolizumab treatment. Durable clinical benefit meant progression-free survival longer than 6 months, and TCR features were also tested against progression-free and overall survival. In the same patients who had TCR sequencing, pretreatment tumors also underwent whole exome sequencing and RNA sequencing. About 10 patients achieved durable clinical benefit and roughly 20 did not. Pretreatment blood TCR-seq was available for about 27 patients, at least one posttreatment blood collection was obtained for about 25 patients, and tumor TCR-seq was available for about 25 patients. General study outcomes and caveats: Small sample size (n of about 29) and many exploratory analyses mean the results are intended to be hypothesis-generating. Improved progression-free and overall survival was found to be associated with pretreatment peripheral blood TCR clonality below the median. Patients with durable benefit showed greater expansion of tumor-associated TCR clones in peripheral blood 3 weeks after starting treatment (n ≈ 22, p = 0.022).

This clone was counted only a few times. What antigen it recognizes has not been identified. It has no much larger one-base neighbor in the sample; base qualities were not kept. The sample's time point label is to be understood as: peripheral blood 6 weeks after treatment start. The cohort included about 30 patients with locally advanced or metastatic urothelial carcinoma who were treated at Memorial Sloan Kettering on a trial protocol. Peripheral blood mononuclear cells were collected pretreatment and during treatment, at between 1 and 8 total time points per patient. The Qiagen DNeasy Blood extraction kit was used to purify genomic DNA from total PBMCs and tumor samples. Collected pretreatment and during treatment, PBMCs were isolated and stored as previously described. V loses 7 bases of germline sequence and J loses 1 base, and the interval between the two ends is 13 bases. The CDR3 runs 13 amino acids, cysteine and phenylalanine included. Only the CDR3 portion is preserved as DNA: 39 bases, with reading frame beginning at the first base. The germline V gene provides CDR1 SQVTM and CDR2 ANQGSEA.

To estimate absolute template abundance from read counts, synthetic TCR analog templates were spiked into each PCR. Using the immunoSEQ assay, TCRbeta CDR3 regions were amplified from genomic DNA with bias-controlled V and J gene primers. Sequencing of rearranged TCRbeta segments was performed at approximately 20X coverage. In the authors' own workflow: Clustering was used to correct sequencing errors, and CDR3s were annotated against IMGT so that V, D and J genes could be assigned. Downstream analyses used only productive TCRbeta rearrangements and left out out-of-frame or stop-codon sequences. Clonality was computed as one minus Shannon entropy normalized by the log of the number of unique productive sequences. Clones differing between time points or between blood and tumor were identified by Fisher's exact test with Benjamini-Hochberg correction at adjusted p below 0.01. Not all clones reach the TCRdb copy of this immuneACCESS table, which keeps in-frame sequences only. Checked studies attribute under half of the gap to unresolved V genes and leave the rest unexplained. V and J calls plus clone size are reproduced from that table; the DNA served to infer D and trimming. The sample table shows 100,000 to 150,000 clones, and more than 70% are seen once. Together, the top ten hold approximately 2.4% of the sample.

The sequence derives from a man in his fifties or sixties with urothelial cancer. The specimen was PBMCs, collected around atezolizumab (anti-PD-L1) treatment. Recombination linked TRBV29-1 to TRBJ1-1, and TRBD1 may be the D gene, going by 6 matching bases. CDR3 region: CSATGQPNTEAFF. The DNA sequence reads TGCAGCGCTACTGGACAGCCGAACACTGAAGCTTTCTTT. With the rest looked up from the reference TRBV29-1 and TRBJ1-1 genes rather than sequenced, the full variable domain is SAVISQKPSRDICQRGTSLTIQCQVDSQVTMMFWYRQQPGQSLTLIATANQGSEATYESGFVIDKFPISRPNLTFSTLTVSNMSPEDSSIYLCSATGQPNTEAFFGQGTRLTVV.